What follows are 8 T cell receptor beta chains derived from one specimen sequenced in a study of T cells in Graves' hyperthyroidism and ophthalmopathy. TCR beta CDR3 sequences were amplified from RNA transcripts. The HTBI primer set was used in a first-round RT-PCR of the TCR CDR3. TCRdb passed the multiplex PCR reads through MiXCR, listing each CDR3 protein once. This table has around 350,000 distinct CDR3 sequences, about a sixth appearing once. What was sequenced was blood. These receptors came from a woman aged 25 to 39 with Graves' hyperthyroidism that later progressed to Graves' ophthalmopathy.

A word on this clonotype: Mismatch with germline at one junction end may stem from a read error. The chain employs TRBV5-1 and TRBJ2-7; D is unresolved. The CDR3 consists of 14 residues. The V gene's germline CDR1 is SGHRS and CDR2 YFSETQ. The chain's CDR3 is CASSLYPEHYELYF. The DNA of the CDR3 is TGCGCCAGCAGCTTGTATCCAGAGCACTACGAGCTGTACTTC.

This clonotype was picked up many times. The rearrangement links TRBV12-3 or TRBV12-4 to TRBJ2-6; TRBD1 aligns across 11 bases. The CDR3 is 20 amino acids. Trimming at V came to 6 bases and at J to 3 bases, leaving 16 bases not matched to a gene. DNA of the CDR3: TGTGCCAGCAGGTCGGACAGGGGGCGTCTCCTAGCTGGTGGGGCCAACGTCCTGACTTTC. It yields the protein CASRSDRGRLLAGGANVLTF.

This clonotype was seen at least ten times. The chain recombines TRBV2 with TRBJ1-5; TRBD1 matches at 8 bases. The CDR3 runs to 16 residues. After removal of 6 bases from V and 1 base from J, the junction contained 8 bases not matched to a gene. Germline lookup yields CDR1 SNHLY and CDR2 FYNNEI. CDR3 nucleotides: TGTGCCAGCAGACCCGACAGGGGTGGAAGCAATCAGCCCCAGCATTTT. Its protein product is CASRPDRGGSNQPQHF.

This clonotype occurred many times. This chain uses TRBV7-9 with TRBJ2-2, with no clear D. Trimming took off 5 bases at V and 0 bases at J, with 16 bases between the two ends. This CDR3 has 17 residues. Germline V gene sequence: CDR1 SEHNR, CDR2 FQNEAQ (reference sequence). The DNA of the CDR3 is TGTGCCAGCAGCCTCCCCGCTCGGCTCGCGAACACCGGGGAGCTGTTTTTT. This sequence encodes CASSLPARLANTGELFF.

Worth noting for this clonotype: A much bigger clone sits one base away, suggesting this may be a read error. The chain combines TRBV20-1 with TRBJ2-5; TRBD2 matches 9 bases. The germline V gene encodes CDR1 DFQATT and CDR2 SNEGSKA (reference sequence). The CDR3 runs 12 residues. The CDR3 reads CSARAGGATQCF. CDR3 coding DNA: TGCAGTGCCCGGGCGGGGGGGGCGACCCAGTGCTTC.

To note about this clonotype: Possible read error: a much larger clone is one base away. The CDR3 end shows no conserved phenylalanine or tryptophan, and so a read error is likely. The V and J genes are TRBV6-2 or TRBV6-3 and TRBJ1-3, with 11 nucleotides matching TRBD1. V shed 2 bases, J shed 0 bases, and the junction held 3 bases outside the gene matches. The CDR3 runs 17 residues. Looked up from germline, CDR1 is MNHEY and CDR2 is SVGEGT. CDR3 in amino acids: CASSYAGQGDSGNTIYC. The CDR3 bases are TGTGCCAGCAGTTACGCGGGACAGGGGGACTCTGGAAACACCATATATTGT.

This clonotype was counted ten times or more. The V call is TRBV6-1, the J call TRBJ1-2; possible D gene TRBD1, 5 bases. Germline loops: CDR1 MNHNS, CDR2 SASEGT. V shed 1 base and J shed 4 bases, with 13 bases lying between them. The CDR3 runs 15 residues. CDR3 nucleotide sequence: TGTGCCAGCAGTGAAGTGGGGGTTCCTCCCTATGGCTACACCTTC. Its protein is CASSEVGVPPYGYTF.

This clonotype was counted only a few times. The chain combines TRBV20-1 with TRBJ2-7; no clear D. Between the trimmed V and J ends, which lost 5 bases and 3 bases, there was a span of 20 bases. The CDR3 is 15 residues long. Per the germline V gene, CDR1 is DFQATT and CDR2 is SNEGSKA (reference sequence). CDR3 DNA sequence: TGCAGTGCTGTACAATGGGAAGAATTAGGCTACGAGCAGTACTTC. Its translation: CSAVQWEELGYEQYF.